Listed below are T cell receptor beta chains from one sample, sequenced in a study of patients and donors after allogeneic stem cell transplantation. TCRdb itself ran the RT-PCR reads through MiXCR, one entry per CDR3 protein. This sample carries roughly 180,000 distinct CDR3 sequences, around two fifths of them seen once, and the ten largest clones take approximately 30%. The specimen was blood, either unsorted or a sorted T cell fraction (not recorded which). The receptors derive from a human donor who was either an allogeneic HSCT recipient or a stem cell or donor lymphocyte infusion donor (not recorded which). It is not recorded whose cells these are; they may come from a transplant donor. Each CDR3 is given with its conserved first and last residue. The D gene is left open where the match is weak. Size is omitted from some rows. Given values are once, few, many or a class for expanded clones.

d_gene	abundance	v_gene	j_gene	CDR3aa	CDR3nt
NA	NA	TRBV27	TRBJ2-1	CASSTPGIYNEQFF	TGTGCCAGCAGTACCCCCGGGATCTACAATGAGCAGTTCTTC
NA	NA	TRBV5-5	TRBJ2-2	CASSLEENGELFF	TGTGCCAGCAGCTTGGAGGAGAACGGGGAGCTGTTTTTT
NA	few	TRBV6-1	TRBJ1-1	CASSEANRLAFF	TGTGCCAGCAGTGAAGCGAACAGGTTAGCTTTCTTT
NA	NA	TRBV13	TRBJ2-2	CASSWPQGRNTGELFF	TGTGCCAGCAGTTGGCCTCAGGGGCGGAACACCGGGGAGCTGTTTTTT
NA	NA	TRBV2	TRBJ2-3	CASSGSVDTQYF	TGTGCCAGCAGTGGCTCGGTAGATACGCAGTATTTT
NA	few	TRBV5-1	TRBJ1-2	CASSLAGTSNYGYTF	TGCGCCAGCAGCTTGGCCGGGACATCCAACTATGGCTACACCTTC
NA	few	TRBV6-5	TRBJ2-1	CASSYPWGEQFF	TGTGCCAGCAGTTACCCGTGGGGTGAGCAGTTCTTC
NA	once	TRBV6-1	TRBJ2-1	CASSDMTGNYNEQFF	TGTGCCAGCAGTGATATGACCGGGAACTACAATGAGCAGTTCTTC
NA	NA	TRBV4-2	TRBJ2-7	CASSQAVRSGSSYEQYF	TGTGCCAGCAGCCAAGCTGTAAGGAGCGGATCCTCCTACGAGCAGTACTTC
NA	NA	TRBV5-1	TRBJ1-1	CASSLYGSTEAFF	TGCGCCAGCAGCTTGTACGGTAGCACTGAAGCTTTCTTT
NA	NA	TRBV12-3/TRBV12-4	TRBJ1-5	CASSLNYSNQPQHF	TGTGCCAGCAGTCTAAATTATAGCAATCAGCCCCAGCATTTT
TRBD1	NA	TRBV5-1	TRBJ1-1	CASRETGTLNTEAFF	TGCGCCAGCAGGGAGACAGGGACCTTGAACACTGAAGCTTTCTTT
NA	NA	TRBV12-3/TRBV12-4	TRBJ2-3	CASSLIDTQYF	TGTGCCAGCAGTTTAATAGATACGCAGTATTTT
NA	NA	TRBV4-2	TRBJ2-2	CASSHERDRELFF	TGTGCCAGCAGCCATGAGAGGGACCGGGAGCTGTTTTTT
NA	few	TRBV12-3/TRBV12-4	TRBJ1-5	CASSFLDPTPQHF	TGTGCCAGCAGTTTTTTGGACCCAACGCCCCAGCATTTT
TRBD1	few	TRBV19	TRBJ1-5	CASSISWQGDQPQHF	TGTGCCAGTAGTATTTCGTGGCAGGGGGATCAGCCCCAGCATTTT
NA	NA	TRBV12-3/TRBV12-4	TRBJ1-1	CASRPTRNTEAFF	TGTGCCAGCAGGCCAACACGGAACACTGAAGCTTTCTTT
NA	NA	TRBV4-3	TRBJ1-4	CASSPLGGIGEKLFF	TGCGCCAGCAGCCCCCTCGGGGGCATAGGTGAAAAACTGTTTTTT
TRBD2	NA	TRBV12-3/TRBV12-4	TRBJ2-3	CASIGTSGRGSDTQYF	TGTGCCAGCATTGGGACTAGCGGGAGAGGATCGGATACGCAGTATTTT
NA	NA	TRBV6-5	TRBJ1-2	CASSYKPNGYTF	TGTGCCAGCAGTTACAAGCCGAATGGCTACACCTTC
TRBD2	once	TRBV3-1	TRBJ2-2	CASSRWGAGERNGELFF	TGTGCCAGCAGCCGCTGGGGAGCGGGAGAAAGAAACGGGGAGCTGTTTTTT
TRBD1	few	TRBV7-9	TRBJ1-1	CASSFPGGVTEAFF	TGTGCCAGCAGCTTTCCAGGGGGCGTCACTGAAGCTTTCTTT
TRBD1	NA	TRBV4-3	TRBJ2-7	CASSHTGTGPYEQYF	TGCGCCAGCAGCCATACCGGGACAGGGCCCTACGAGCAGTACTTC
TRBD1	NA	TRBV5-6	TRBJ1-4	CASSLDRGEEEKLFF	TGTGCCAGCAGCTTGGACAGGGGGGAGGAAGAAAAACTGTTTTTT
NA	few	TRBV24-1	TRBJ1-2	CATEDSVTGGYTF	TGTGCCACCGAGGACAGCGTTACGGGCGGCTACACCTTC
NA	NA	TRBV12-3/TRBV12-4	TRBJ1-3	CAGSLNTGLSGNTIYF	TGTGCCGGCAGCTTGAACACAGGGCTCTCTGGAAACACCATATATTTT
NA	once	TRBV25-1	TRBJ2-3	CASSLLSDTQYF	TGTGCCAGCAGTTTACTCTCGGATACGCAGTATTTT
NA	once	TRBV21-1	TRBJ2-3	CASSKGYTKREGRGDTQYF	TGTGCCAGCAGCAAAGGGTATACCAAGCGGGAGGGCCGGGGAGATACGCAGTATTTT
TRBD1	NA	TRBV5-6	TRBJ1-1	CASAFGTGHREAFF	TGTGCCAGCGCCTTTGGGACAGGTCACCGTGAAGCTTTCTTT
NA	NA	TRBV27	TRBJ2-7	CASSYVSQSYEQYF	TGTGCCAGCAGTTATGTCTCCCAGTCCTACGAGCAGTACTTC
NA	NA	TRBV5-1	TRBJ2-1	CASAVTPGTYNEQFF	TGCGCCAGCGCGGTCACGCCGGGCACCTACAATGAGCAGTTCTTC
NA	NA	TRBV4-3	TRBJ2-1	CASSQDCPRPQFF	TGCGCCAGCAGCCAAGATTGCCCCCGCCCGCAGTTCTTC
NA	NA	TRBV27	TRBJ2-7	CASSSTQSAVFPYEQYF	TGTGCCAGCAGCAGTACGCAATCTGCCGTATTCCCCTACGAGCAGTACTTC
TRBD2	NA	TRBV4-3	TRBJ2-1	CASSQASLAGGYEQFF	TGCGCCAGCAGCCAAGCGTCGCTAGCGGGAGGGTATGAGCAGTTCTTC
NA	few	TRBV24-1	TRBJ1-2	CATSDSPETYGYTF	TGTGCCACCAGTGATTCTCCTGAAACCTATGGCTACACCTTC
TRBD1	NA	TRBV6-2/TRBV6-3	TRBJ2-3	CASSDNLGQGAITDTQYF	TGTGCCAGCAGTGATAACCTGGGACAGGGGGCGATCACAGATACGCAGTATTTT
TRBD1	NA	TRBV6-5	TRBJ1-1	CASRRTGGIGYTEAFF	TGTGCCAGCAGAAGGACAGGGGGGATCGGGTACACTGAAGCTTTCTTT
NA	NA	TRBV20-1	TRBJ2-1	CSARALGIWDNEQFF	TGCAGTGCTAGAGCATTAGGTATTTGGGACAATGAGCAGTTCTTC
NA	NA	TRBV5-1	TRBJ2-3	CASSLVQSTDTQYF	TGCGCCAGCAGCTTGGTTCAGAGCACAGATACGCAGTATTTT
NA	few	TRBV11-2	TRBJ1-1	CASSFRGSRKTEAFF	TGTGCCAGCAGCTTTAGAGGGTCGCGCAAGACTGAAGCTTTCTTT
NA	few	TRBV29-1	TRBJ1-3	CSVPSAGGGTIYF	TGCAGCGTTCCGTCGGCAGGCGGTGGCACCATATATTTT
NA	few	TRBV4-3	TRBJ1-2	CASSQDQGDYGYTF	TGCGCCAGCAGCCAAGACCAGGGTGACTATGGCTACACCTTC
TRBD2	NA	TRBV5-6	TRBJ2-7	CASSRILAGPYEQYF	TGTGCCAGCAGCCGAATACTAGCGGGACCCTACGAGCAGTACTTC
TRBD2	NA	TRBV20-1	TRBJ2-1	CSARDHGLAGVFYNEQFF	TGCAGTGCTAGAGATCACGGCCTAGCGGGAGTTTTCTACAATGAGCAGTTCTTC
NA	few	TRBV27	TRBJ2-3	CASSLIRGTDTQYF	TGTGCCAGCAGTTTGATACGGGGCACAGATACGCAGTATTTT
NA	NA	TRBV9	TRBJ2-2	CASSVLDSLNTGELFF	TGTGCCAGCAGCGTATTGGACAGTTTAAACACCGGGGAGCTGTTTTTT
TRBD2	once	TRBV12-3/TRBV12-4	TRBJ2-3	CASRVLAGSTDTQYF	TGTGCCAGCAGGGTACTAGCGGGAAGCACAGATACGCAGTATTTT
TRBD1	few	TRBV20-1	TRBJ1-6	CSAPGQGNNSPLHF	TGCAGTGCCCCGGGACAGGGGAATAATTCACCCCTCCACTTT
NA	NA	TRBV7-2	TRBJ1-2	CASSLELPGVVGYTF	TGTGCCAGCAGCTTAGAACTCCCGGGGGTGGTGGGCTACACCTTC